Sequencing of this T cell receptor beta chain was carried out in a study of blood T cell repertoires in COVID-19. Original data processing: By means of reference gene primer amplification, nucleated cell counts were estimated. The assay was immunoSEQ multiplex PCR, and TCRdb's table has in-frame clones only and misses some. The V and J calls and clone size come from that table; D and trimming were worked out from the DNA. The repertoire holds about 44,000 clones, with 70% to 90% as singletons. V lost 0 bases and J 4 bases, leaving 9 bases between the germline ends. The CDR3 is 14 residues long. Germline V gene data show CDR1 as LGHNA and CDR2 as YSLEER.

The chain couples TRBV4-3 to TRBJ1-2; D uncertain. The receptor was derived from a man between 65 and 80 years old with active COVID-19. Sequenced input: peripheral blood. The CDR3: CASSQEGRAYGYTF. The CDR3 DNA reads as TGCGCCAGCAGCCAAGAAGGGCGGGCCTATGGCTACACCTTC.